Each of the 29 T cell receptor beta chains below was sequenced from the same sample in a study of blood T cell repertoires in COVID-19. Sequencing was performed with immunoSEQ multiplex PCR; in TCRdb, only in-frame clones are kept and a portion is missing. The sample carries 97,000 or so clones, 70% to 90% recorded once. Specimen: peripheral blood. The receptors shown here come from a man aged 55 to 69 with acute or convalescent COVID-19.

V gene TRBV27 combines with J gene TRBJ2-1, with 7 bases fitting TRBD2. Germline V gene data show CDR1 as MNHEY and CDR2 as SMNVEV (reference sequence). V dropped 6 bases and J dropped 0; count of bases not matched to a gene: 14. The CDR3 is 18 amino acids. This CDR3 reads CASRGRGIIRSSYNEQFF. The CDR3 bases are TGTGCCAGCAGGGGGCGGGGGATAATACGGAGCTCCTACAATGAGCAGTTCTTC.

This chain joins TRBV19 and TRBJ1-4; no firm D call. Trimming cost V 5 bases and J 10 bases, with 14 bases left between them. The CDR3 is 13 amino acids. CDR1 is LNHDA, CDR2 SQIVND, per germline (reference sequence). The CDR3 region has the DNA TGTGCCAGTAGTCCGGGGTACGGCGCAAAACTGTTTTTT. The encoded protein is CASSPGYGAKLFF. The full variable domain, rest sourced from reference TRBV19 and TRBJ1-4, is DGGITQSPKYLFRKEGQNVTLSCEQNLNHDAMYWYRQDPGQGLRLIYYSQIVNDFQKGDIAEGYSVSREKKESFPLTVTSAQKNPTAFYLCASSPGYGAKLFFGSGTQLSVL.

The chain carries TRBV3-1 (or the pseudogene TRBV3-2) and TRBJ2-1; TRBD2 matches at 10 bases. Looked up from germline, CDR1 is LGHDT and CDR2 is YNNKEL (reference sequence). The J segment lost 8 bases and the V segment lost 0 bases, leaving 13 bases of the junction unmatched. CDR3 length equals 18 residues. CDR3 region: CASSQEAVAGGSSDEQFF. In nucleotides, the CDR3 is TGTGCCAGCAGCCAAGAAGCGGTAGCGGGGGGATCTTCGGATGAGCAGTTCTTC.

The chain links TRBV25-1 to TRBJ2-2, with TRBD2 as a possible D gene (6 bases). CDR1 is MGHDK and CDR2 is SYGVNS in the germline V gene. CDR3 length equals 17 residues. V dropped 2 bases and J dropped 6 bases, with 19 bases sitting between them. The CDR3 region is CASSEKWEVPGAGELFF. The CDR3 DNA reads TGTGCCAGCAGTGAAAAATGGGAGGTACCTGGGGCCGGGGAGCTGTTTTTT.

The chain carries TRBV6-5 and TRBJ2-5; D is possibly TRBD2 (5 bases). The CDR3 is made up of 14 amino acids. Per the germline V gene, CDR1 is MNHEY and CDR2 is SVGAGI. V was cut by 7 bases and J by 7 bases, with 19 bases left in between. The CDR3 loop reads CASNQEVSVGTQYF. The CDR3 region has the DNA TGTGCCAGCAATCAAGAGGTTAGCGTGGGGACCCAGTACTTC.

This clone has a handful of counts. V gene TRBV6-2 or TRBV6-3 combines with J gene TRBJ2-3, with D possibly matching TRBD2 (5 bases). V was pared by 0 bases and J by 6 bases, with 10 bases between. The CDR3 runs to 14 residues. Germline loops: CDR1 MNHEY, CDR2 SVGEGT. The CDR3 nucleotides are TGTGCCAGCAGTTACTCCAAGGGAGCGGATACGCAGTATTTT. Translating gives CASSYSKGADTQYF.

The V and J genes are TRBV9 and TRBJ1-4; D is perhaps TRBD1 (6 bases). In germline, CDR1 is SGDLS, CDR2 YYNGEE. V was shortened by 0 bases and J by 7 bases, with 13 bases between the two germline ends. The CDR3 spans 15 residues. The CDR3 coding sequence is TGTGCCAGCAGCGTAGATTGGGGGCTTGGTGAAAAACTGTTTTTT. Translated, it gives CASSVDWGLGEKLFF.

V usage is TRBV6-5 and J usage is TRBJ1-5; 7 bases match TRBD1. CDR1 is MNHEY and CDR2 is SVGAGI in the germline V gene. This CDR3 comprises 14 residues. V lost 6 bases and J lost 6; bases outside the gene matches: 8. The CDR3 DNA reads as TGTGCCAGCAGATACAACAGGGGTAGTCAGCCCCAGCATTTT. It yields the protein CASRYNRGSQPQHF.

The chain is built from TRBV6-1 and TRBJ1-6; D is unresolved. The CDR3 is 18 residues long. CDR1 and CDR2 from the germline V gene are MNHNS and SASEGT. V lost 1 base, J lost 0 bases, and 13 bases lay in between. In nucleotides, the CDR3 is TGTGCCAGCAGTGAAGATGGTTGGGAGGGCTCCTATAATTCACCCCTCCACTTT. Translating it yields CASSEDGWEGSYNSPLHF.

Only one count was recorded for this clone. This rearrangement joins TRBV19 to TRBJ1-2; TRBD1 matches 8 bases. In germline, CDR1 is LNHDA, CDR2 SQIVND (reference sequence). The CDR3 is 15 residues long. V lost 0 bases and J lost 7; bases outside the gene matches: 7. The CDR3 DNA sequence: TGTGCCAGTAGTATAGATAGCCAGGGGGCGCGTGGCTACACCTTC. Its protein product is CASSIDSQGARGYTF. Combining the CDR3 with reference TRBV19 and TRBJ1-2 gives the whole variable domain DGGITQSPKYLFRKEGQNVTLSCEQNLNHDAMYWYRQDPGQGLRLIYYSQIVNDFQKGDIAEGYSVSREKKESFPLTVTSAQKNPTAFYLCASSIDSQGARGYTFGSGTRLTVV.

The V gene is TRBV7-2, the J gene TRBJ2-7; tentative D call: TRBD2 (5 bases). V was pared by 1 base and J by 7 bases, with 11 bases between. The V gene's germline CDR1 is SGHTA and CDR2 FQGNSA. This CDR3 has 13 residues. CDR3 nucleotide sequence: TGTGCCAGCAGCTTAGATTGGCCGGGGGAGCAGTACTTC. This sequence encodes CASSLDWPGEQYF.

The CDR3 region has the DNA TGTGCCAGCAGCGCATTCCAGCGGGGGCCCAACCCAGATACGCAGTATTTT. It yields the protein CASSAFQRGPNPDTQYF. J is TRBJ2-3 and V is TRBV9; TRBD2 matches at 8 bases. The germline CDR1 and CDR2 sequences are SGDLS and YYNGEE. This CDR3 is 17 amino acids long. V shed 3 bases and J 4 bases; nucleotides not matched to a gene: 13.

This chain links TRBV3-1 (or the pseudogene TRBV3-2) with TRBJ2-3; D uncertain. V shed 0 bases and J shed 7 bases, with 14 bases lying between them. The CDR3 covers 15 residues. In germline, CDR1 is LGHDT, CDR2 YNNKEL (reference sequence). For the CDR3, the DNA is TGTGCCAGCAGCCAAGATTGGGCTTTTCGAAATACGCAGTATTTT. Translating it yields CASSQDWAFRNTQYF.

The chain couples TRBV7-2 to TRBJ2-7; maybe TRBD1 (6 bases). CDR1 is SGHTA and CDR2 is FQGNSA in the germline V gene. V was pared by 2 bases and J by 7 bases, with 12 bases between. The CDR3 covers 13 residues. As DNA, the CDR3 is TGTGCCAGCAGCTTATCCAGGGGTAAAGAGCAGTACGTC. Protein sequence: CASSLSRGKEQYV.

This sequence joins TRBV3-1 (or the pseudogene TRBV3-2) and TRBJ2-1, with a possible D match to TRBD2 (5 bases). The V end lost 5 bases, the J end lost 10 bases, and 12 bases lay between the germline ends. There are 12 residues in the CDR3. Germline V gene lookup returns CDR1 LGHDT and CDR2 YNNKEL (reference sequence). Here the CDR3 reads CASSLATLEQFF. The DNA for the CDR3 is TGTGCCAGCAGCTTAGCGACGCTAGAGCAGTTCTTC.

CDR3 region: CASSSGDAANYGYTF. The CDR3 bases are TGTGCCAGCAGCTCAGGGGACGCAGCTAACTATGGCTACACCTTC. The J gene is TRBJ1-2, the V gene TRBV11-3; possible D gene TRBD1, 6 bases. CDR1 and CDR2 (germline): SGHNT, YENEEA. The CDR3 length is 15 residues. Trimming left V 4 bases short and J 0 bases short, with 12 bases between.

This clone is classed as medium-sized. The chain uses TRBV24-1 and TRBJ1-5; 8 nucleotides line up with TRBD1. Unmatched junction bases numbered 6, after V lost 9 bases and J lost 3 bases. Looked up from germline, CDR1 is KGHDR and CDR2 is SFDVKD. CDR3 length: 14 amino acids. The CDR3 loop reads CATGEQGDNQPQHF. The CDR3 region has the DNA TGTGCCACCGGAGAACAGGGGGACAATCAGCCCCAGCATTTT.

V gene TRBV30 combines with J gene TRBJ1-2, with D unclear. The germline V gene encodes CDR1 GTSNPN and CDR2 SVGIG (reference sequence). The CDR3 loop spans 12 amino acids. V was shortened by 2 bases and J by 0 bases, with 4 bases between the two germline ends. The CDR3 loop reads CAWSITNYGYTF. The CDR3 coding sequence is TGTGCCTGGAGTATAACTAACTATGGCTACACCTTC.

The CDR3 sequence: CASSGLDRSAEAFF. DNA of the CDR3: TGTGCCAGCAGCGGTCTGGACAGGAGCGCTGAAGCTTTCTTT. The J gene is TRBJ1-1, the V gene TRBV5-4; 7 nucleotides line up with TRBD1. Per germline, CDR1 SGHNT and CDR2 YYREEE (reference sequence). Trimming removed 4 bases from V and 6 bases from J; junction bases left unmatched: 9. The CDR3 is made up of 14 amino acids.

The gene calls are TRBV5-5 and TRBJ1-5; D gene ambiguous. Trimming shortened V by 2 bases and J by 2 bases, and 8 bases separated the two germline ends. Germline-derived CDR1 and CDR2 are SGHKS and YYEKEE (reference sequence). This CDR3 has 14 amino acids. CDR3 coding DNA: TGTGCCAGCAGCTTAATGGGCGGCAATCAGCCCCAGCATTTT. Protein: CASSLMGGNQPQHF.

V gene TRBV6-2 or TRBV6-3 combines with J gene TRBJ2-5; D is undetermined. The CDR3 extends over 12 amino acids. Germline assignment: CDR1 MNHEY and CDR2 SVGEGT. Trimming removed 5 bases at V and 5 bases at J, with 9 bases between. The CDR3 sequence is CASSGPMETQYF. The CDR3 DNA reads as TGTGCCAGCAGTGGCCCCATGGAGACCCAGTACTTC.

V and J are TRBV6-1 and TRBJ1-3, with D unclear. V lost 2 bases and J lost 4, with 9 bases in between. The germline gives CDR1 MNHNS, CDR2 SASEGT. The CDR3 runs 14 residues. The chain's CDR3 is CASSESVPGNTIYF. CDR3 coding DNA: TGTGCCAGCAGTGAATCAGTCCCGGGAAACACCATATATTTT.

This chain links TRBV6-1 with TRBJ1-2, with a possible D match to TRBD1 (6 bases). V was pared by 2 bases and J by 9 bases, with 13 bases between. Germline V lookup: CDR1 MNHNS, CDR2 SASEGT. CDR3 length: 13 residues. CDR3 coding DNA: TGTGCCAGCAGTGAAACAGGGACGCGAAGCTACACCTTC. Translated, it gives CASSETGTRSYTF.

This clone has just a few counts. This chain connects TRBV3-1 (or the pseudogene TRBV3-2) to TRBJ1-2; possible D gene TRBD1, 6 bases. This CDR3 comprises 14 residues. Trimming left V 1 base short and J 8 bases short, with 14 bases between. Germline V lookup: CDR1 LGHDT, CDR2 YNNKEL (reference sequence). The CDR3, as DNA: TGTGCCAGCAGCCAAGTGGGGGCAGGGTTGGGCTACACCTTC. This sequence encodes CASSQVGAGLGYTF.

This CDR3 is CASSNRQAHYGYTF. CDR3 DNA sequence: TGTGCCAGCAGTAACCGACAGGCGCACTATGGCTACACCTTC. The chain uses TRBV6-5 and TRBJ1-2; tentative D call: TRBD1 (6 bases). Looked up from germline, CDR1 is MNHEY and CDR2 is SVGAGI. V was trimmed by 5 bases and J by 3 bases, leaving 13 bases between them. CDR3 size: 14 residues.

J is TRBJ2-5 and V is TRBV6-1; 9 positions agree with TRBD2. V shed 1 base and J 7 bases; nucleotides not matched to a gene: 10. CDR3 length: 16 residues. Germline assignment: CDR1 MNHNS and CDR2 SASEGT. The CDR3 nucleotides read TGTGCCAGCAGTGAAGAAGTGGGGACTAGCAGGGCGACCCAGTACTTC. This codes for CASSEEVGTSRATQYF.

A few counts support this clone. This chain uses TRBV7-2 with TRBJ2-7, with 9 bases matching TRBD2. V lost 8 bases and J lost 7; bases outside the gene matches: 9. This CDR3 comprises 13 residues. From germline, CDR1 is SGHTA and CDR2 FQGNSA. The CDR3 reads CASRLAEAGEQYV. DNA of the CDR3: TGTGCCAGCCGACTAGCGGAAGCCGGGGAGCAGTACGTC.

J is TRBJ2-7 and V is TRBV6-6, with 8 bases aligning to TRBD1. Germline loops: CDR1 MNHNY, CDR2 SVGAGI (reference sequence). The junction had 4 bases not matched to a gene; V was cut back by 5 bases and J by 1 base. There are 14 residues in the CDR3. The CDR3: CASSIQGVSYEQYV. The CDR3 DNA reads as TGTGCCAGCAGTATACAGGGGGTGTCCTACGAGCAGTACGTC.

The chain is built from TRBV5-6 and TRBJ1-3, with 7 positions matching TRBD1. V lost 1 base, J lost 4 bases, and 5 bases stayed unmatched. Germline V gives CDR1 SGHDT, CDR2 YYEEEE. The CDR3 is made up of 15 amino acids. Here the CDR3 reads CASSLPGTAGNTIYF. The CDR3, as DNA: TGTGCCAGCAGCTTGCCTGGGACAGCCGGAAACACCATATATTTT.